This TCR beta chain is from a study of T-cell memory formation after mild COVID-19. Study-wide results and caveats: CD4+ bias marked clones expanding day 15 to 37, unlike balanced contracting clones. Memory from before infection featured some responding clones, which suggests cross-reactive memory joined.

On this clonotype itself: What it binds is unknown.

After removal of 3 bases from V and 1 base from J, the junction contained 5 bases not matched to a gene. Germline CDR1 reads LGHDT; CDR2 reads YNNKEL (reference sequence). The CDR3 is 15 amino acids. TCRdb processed the 5' RACE reads anew with MiXCR; each CDR3 protein has one entry. In the table there are around 310,000 distinct CDR3 sequences, approximately 14% of which are singletons. The chain couples TRBV3-1 to TRBJ2-5; 7 nucleotides agree with TRBD1. The material sequenced was PBMCs or a T cell subset sorted from them (not recorded which). This sequence originates from a man aged 18 to 29 who had mild COVID-19 (a few samples of this study predate the infection). Cell type and time point are not known. The CDR3 is CASSQRQGFQETQYF. For the CDR3, the DNA is TGTGCCAGCAGCCAGCGACAGGGTTTCCAAGAGACCCAGTACTTC.